Given below is one T cell receptor beta chain in context. CDR1 and CDR2 from the germline V gene are SGHAT and FQNNGV. V was cut by 0 bases and J by 6 bases, with 18 bases left in between. This CDR3 region has 16 residues. The cohort excluded patients with autoimmune disease history or systemic immunosuppression. Patients had blood sampled at baseline and again on cycle 4 day 1 and cycle 7 day 1. This record belongs to a study of OX40 agonist ivuxolimab in advanced cancers. In the study overall: Every 2 weeks, patients received ivuxolimab intravenously, dosed at 0.01 to 10 mg/kg.

Data came from immunoSEQ multiplex PCR; TCRdb stores just in-frame clones and leaves some out. The sample holds around 67,000 clones, around 81% seen once. Sequenced here: CD4+ or CD8+ T cells sorted from blood, sampled in a trial of the OX40 agonist ivuxolimab. The V call is TRBV11-2, the J call TRBJ2-7; maybe TRBD1 (6 bases). This sequence originates from an adult with an advanced solid tumor such as melanoma, head and neck, liver or kidney cancer. CDR3 region: CASSLDMETGLFEQYF. CDR3 coding DNA: TGTGCCAGCAGCTTAGACATGGAGACAGGTCTATTCGAGCAGTACTTC.